The clone carrying this T cell receptor beta chain was recorded a few times. No antigen is known for it. TCRdb re-called the multiplex PCR reads through MiXCR, storing one row per CDR3 protein. The table lists fewer than 300,000 distinct CDR3 sequences, 32% of them singletons. These data belong to a study of breast tumors, draining lymph nodes, adjacent tissues. Study-wide points: The lymph node origin of tumor T cells was framed as consistent with a hypothesis, not demonstrated.

Breast cancer patients provided tissue from their axillary draining lymph nodes. Germline assignment: CDR1 DFQATT and CDR2 SNEGSKA (reference sequence). V lost 0 bases and J 12 bases, leaving 6 bases between the germline ends. This CDR3 region has 11 residues. Sequencing was carried out using axillary lymph node tissue. The receptor's source is a female donor with breast cancer. Some clones in this sample may be carry-over from other donors' samples. V is TRBV20-1 and J is TRBJ1-6, with D possibly TRBD1 on 5 matching bases. The chain's CDR3 is CSAREGGPLHF. The DNA of the CDR3 is TGCAGTGCTAGAGAGGGGGGACCCCTCCACTTT.